These 31 T cell receptor beta chains were sequenced from one sample in a study of blood T cell repertoires in COVID-19. Profiling relied on immunoSEQ multiplex PCR, and the TCRdb table lists in-frame clones only, not all of them. This repertoire shows around 170,000 clones, roughly four fifths found once; its top ten account for about 7.1%. Sequencing was carried out using peripheral blood. All receptors derive from a woman aged 70-85 years with COVID-19, enrolled during active disease.

V usage is TRBV6-5 and J usage is TRBJ2-2, with D tentatively TRBD2 (5 bases). The V gene lost 11 bases and the J gene lost 5 bases, with 18 bases spanning the gap. The CDR3 spans 14 residues. CDR1 is MNHEY, CDR2 SVGAGI, per germline. Here the CDR3 DNA reads TGTGCCGGTCAGAGGGTGCGTTGGACCGGGGAGCTGTTTTTT. It yields the protein CAGQRVRWTGELFF.

This chain links TRBV9 with TRBJ2-3, with 13 bases identical to TRBD2. With 7 bases clipped from V and 8 bases from J, the junction kept 10 bases outside the gene matches. This CDR3 comprises 15 residues. Germline CDR1 SGDLS, CDR2 YYNGEE. The CDR3 DNA sequence: TGTGCCAGCCGTCCAACTAGCGGGAGGGCGGGTACGCAGTATTTT. Its translation is CASRPTSGRAGTQYF.

This chain links TRBV11-2 with TRBJ2-7, with a possible D match to TRBD2 (5 bases). Trimming left V 2 bases short and J 2 bases short, with 10 bases between. The CDR3 is made up of 14 amino acids. Germline V gene data show CDR1 as SGHAT and CDR2 as FQNNGV. The CDR3 spells CASSLILGAYEQYF. Written as DNA, the CDR3 is TGTGCCAGCAGCTTAATACTAGGAGCCTACGAGCAGTACTTC.

The rearrangement joins TRBV7-7 to TRBJ2-5; 9 nucleotides line up with TRBD1. Trimming at V came to 6 bases and at J to 4 bases, leaving 6 bases not matched to a gene. Germline values: CDR1 SSHAT, CDR2 FNYEAQ (reference sequence). CDR3 length: 14 residues. Written as DNA, the CDR3 is TGTGCCAGCAGACCACAGGGGGCAGGAGAGACCCAGTACTTC. Translation gives CASRPQGAGETQYF.

This chain joins TRBV5-1 and TRBJ2-1; 9 nucleotides align to TRBD2. CDR1 and CDR2 (germline): SGHRS, YFSETQ. The V segment lost 0 bases and the J segment 5 bases; nucleotides outside the gene matches: 6. The CDR3 is 16 amino acids. CDR3 sequence (DNA): TGCGCCAGCAGCTTGGTTAGCGGGAGAAGCAACAATGAGCAGTTCTTC. It specifies CASSLVSGRSNNEQFF.

The chain couples TRBV2 to TRBJ1-6; 7 positions match TRBD1. V trimming: 5 bases; J trimming: 0 bases; junction bases outside the gene matches: 4. This CDR3 has 16 amino acids. CDR1 is SNHLY and CDR2 is FYNNEI in the germline V gene. CDR3 region: CASSPGGSSYNSPLHF. The CDR3 nucleotides read TGTGCCAGCAGTCCAGGGGGAAGCTCCTATAATTCACCCCTCCACTTT.

The chain joins TRBV24-1 to TRBJ2-3; TRBD1 might be the D (5 bases). The CDR3 length is 14 residues. Per germline, CDR1 KGHDR and CDR2 SFDVKD. V was clipped by 5 bases and J by 6 bases, with 14 bases between them. The CDR3 here is CATSASLQGDTQYF. The CDR3, as DNA: TGTGCCACCAGTGCCTCACTGCAGGGTGATACGCAGTATTTT.

The rearrangement uses TRBV7-2 and TRBJ2-1; 7 nucleotides match TRBD1. Germline V gives CDR1 SGHTA, CDR2 FQGNSA. J gave up 8 bases and V 6 bases, and 19 bases lay outside the gene matches. The CDR3 runs 17 residues. The CDR3 loop is CASSFNFPGQFWDEQFF. CDR3 DNA sequence: TGTGCCAGCAGTTTCAATTTTCCGGGACAGTTTTGGGATGAGCAGTTCTTC.

This rearrangement joins TRBV6-5 to TRBJ2-7; 7 bases line up with TRBD2. This CDR3 has 14 residues. J was trimmed by 4 bases and V by 4 bases; bases with no gene match: 7. CDR1 and CDR2 (germline): MNHEY, SVGAGI. CDR3 sequence: CASSSLAVGYEQYF. CDR3 sequence (DNA): TGTGCCAGCAGTTCCCTAGCGGTAGGGTACGAGCAGTACTTC.

This chain connects TRBV5-1 to TRBJ2-3; D perhaps matches TRBD2 (6 bases). The germline V gene has CDR1 SGHRS and CDR2 YFSETQ. V lost 0 bases, J lost 4 bases, and 9 bases lay in between. The CDR3 contains 14 residues. In DNA, the CDR3 is TGCGCCAGCAGCTTGGGGGACTCCTCAGATACGCAGTATTTT. Residues: CASSLGDSSDTQYF.

This clone was seen once. The chain uses TRBV30 and TRBJ2-5, with 7 bases lining up with TRBD1. Germline assignment: CDR1 GTSNPN and CDR2 SVGIG (reference sequence). V shed 6 bases and J 5 bases; nucleotides not matched to a gene: 3. The CDR3 is 11 residues long. The CDR3 coding sequence is TGTGCCTGCCAGGGGGTTGAGACCCAGTACTTC. Its translation is CACQGVETQYF.

The J gene is TRBJ2-3, the V gene TRBV5-5; 11 bases align to TRBD2. Germline values: CDR1 SGHKS, CDR2 YYEKEE (reference sequence). Trimming at V came to 1 base and at J to 1 base, leaving 5 bases not matched to a gene. There are 17 residues in the CDR3. The chain's CDR3 is CASSLIAGGWGTDTQYF. CDR3 sequence (DNA): TGTGCCAGCAGCTTGATAGCGGGAGGGTGGGGCACAGATACGCAGTATTTT.

This chain links TRBV29-1 with TRBJ1-5; 8 nucleotides match TRBD1. This CDR3 region has 15 residues. V lost 4 bases, J lost 5 bases, and 10 bases stayed unmatched. Germline V gives CDR1 SQVTM, CDR2 ANQGSEA. As DNA, the CDR3 is TGCAGCGTTGTCCTGGCAGGGGGCGAATATCAGCCCCAGCATTTT. Protein sequence: CSVVLAGGEYQPQHF.

CDR3 in DNA: TGTGCCAGCAGCGGAGGACTAGCGGGAGGATGGGGTAACGAGCAGTACTTC. Protein: CASSGGLAGGWGNEQYF. The chain has TRBV9 and TRBJ2-7; TRBD2 aligns across 14 bases. CDR3 length equals 17 residues. The V and J ends lost 3 bases and 5 bases, in that order; junction bases with no gene match: 10. Germline CDR1 SGDLS, CDR2 YYNGEE.

The J gene is TRBJ2-3, the V gene TRBV5-6, with TRBD2 matching 7 bases. The germline CDR1 and CDR2 sequences are SGHDT and YYEEEE. The CDR3 sequence is 15 residues long. V gave up 5 bases and J gave up 3 bases; unmatched junction bases: 9. The CDR3 DNA reads TGTGCCAGCAGTTGGAGCGGGATCGGGACAGATACGCAGTATTTT. Translating it yields CASSWSGIGTDTQYF.

The chain carries TRBV18 and TRBJ1-2; 10 nucleotides align to TRBD1. The CDR3 extends over 15 amino acids. Trimming removed 4 bases from V and 4 bases from J; junction bases left unmatched: 6. Germline CDR1 KGHSH, CDR2 LQKENI. CDR3 loop: CASSLGQGDTYGYTF. CDR3 sequence (DNA): TGTGCCAGCTCACTCGGACAGGGGGACACCTATGGCTACACCTTC.

The chain has TRBV2 and TRBJ2-7, with D tentatively TRBD2 (5 bases). CDR1 is SNHLY and CDR2 is FYNNEI in the germline V gene. Trimming pared 8 bases from V and 4 bases from J, leaving 18 bases between. The CDR3 is 14 residues long. CDR3 sequence reads: CASGSDRGGYEQYF. CDR3 DNA: TGTGCCAGCGGCTCTGACCGCGGAGGTTACGAGCAGTACTTC.

The chain carries TRBV6-2 or TRBV6-3 and TRBJ2-5; perhaps TRBD1 as D (6 bases). With 5 bases removed from V and 5 bases from J, the gap between germline ends came to 15 bases. Germline-derived CDR1 and CDR2 are MNHEY and SVGEGT. The CDR3 loop spans 14 amino acids. This chain's CDR3 is CASSIGQLRETQYF. CDR3 DNA: TGTGCCAGCAGTATCGGACAGCTACGGGAGACCCAGTACTTC.

The rearrangement uses TRBV28 and TRBJ2-3; 7 nucleotides agree with TRBD2. V was pared by 2 bases and J by 4 bases, with 9 bases of the junction left unmatched. This CDR3 spans 16 amino acids. Germline lookup yields CDR1 MDHEN and CDR2 SYDVKM. The DNA of the CDR3 is TGTGCCAGCAGTTTAACGCCTCGACGGGAGGCAGATACGCAGTATTTT. This codes for CASSLTPRREADTQYF. Full variable domain (missing parts from reference TRBV28 and TRBJ2-3): DVKVTQSSRYLVKRTGEKVFLECVQDMDHENMFWYRQDPGLGLRLIYFSYDVKMKEKGDIPEGYSVSREKKERFSLILESASTNQTSMYLCASSLTPRREADTQYFGPGTRLTVL.

This chain joins TRBV7-2 and TRBJ1-2; D unresolved. Germline V gives CDR1 SGHTA, CDR2 FQGNSA. Trimming took off 5 bases at V and 6 bases at J, with 13 bases between the two ends. The CDR3 is 13 residues long. Here the CDR3 reads CASSPTRLDGYTF. The CDR3 DNA sequence: TGTGCCAGCAGCCCCACGAGGTTAGATGGCTACACCTTC.

The genes are TRBV11-2 and TRBJ1-2; 8 bases are a match to TRBD1. This CDR3 has 15 amino acids. Germline CDR1 reads SGHAT; CDR2 reads FQNNGV. Trimming took 3 bases from V and 4 from J; bases not matched to a gene: 7. As DNA, the CDR3 is TGTGCCAGCAGCTTTCAGGGGGCGGGTGGCTATGGCTACACCTTC. Its protein is CASSFQGAGGYGYTF.

For the CDR3, the DNA is TGTGCCAGCAGTCTTACTAGCGGGAGTGGAGAGCAGTTCTTC. Translating it yields CASSLTSGSGEQFF. The chain is built from TRBV6-6 and TRBJ2-1, with 11 nucleotides matching TRBD2. Germline CDR1 MNHNY, CDR2 SVGAGI (reference sequence). V lost 5 bases to trimming and J lost 10 bases; unmatched junction nucleotides: 7. This CDR3 region has 14 residues.

This chain's CDR3 is CSASQGGHMTDTQYF. The CDR3 nucleotides are TGCAGTGCTAGTCAGGGTGGGCATATGACAGATACGCAGTATTTT. This chain links TRBV20-1 with TRBJ2-3, with a possible D match to TRBD1 (5 bases). This CDR3 is 15 amino acids long. Germline loops: CDR1 DFQATT, CDR2 SNEGSKA (reference sequence). V lost 3 bases, J lost 3 bases, and 16 bases lay in between.

In this sample, this clone turned up a few times. This chain joins TRBV7-9 and TRBJ1-6, with D perhaps TRBD1 (5 bases). The ends were cut back, 5 bases at V and 1 base at J, with 18 bases in the middle. Germline values: CDR1 SEHNR, CDR2 FQNEAQ (reference sequence). The CDR3 covers 18 residues. CDR3 bases: TGTGCCAGCAGCATCAGGACACGGGTAATATCCTATAATTCACCCCTCCACTTT. It translates to CASSIRTRVISYNSPLHF.

This rearrangement joins TRBV5-1 to TRBJ2-7; D remains unclear. The CDR3 contains 12 residues. Per germline, CDR1 SGHRS and CDR2 YFSETQ. Trimming shortened V by 1 base and J by 1 base, and 3 bases separated the two germline ends. CDR3 protein: CASSLLSYEQYF. The CDR3 DNA sequence: TGCGCCAGCAGCTTGCTATCCTACGAGCAGTACTTC.

About this clone itself: Distinct nucleotide sequences in the sample also encode this CDR3. J is TRBJ2-3 and V is TRBV29-1, with D possibly being TRBD2 (6 bases). Germline loops: CDR1 SQVTM, CDR2 ANQGSEA. This CDR3 comprises 13 residues. Trimming left V 3 bases short and J 3 bases short, with 10 bases between. The CDR3 spells CSVDEGGTDTQYF. The CDR3 DNA is TGCAGCGTTGACGAGGGAGGAACAGATACGCAGTATTTT.

This clone occurred once. The chain couples TRBV7-2 to TRBJ1-2; 7 bases map to TRBD1. Unmatched junction bases numbered 4, after V lost 1 base and J lost 2 bases. The CDR3 length is 15 residues. Per the germline V gene, CDR1 is SGHTA and CDR2 is FQGNSA. The CDR3 bases are TGTGCCAGCAGCTTAGTCGGGACAGACAACTATGGCTACACCTTC. Translating gives CASSLVGTDNYGYTF.

This chain connects TRBV7-3 to TRBJ1-2; possible D gene TRBD1, 6 bases. V was cut by 1 base and J by 4 bases, with 7 bases left in between. This CDR3 contains 13 residues. The germline gives CDR1 SGHTA, CDR2 FQGTGA. CDR3 loop: CASSLNRVYGYTF. CDR3 sequence (DNA): TGTGCCAGCAGCTTAAACAGGGTCTATGGCTACACCTTC.

V and J are TRBV5-1 and TRBJ2-5; 12 nucleotides agree with TRBD2. With 0 bases clipped from V and 0 bases from J, the junction kept 3 bases outside the gene matches. The germline gives CDR1 SGHRS, CDR2 YFSETQ. CDR3 length: 17 amino acids. The DNA of the CDR3 is TGCGCCAGCAGCTTGGGGCTAGCGGGAGGGTACCAAGAGACCCAGTACTTC. This sequence encodes CASSLGLAGGYQETQYF.

The rearrangement uses TRBV10-1 and TRBJ2-3; 7 bases map to TRBD2. The CDR3 extends over 16 amino acids. V gave up 2 bases and J gave up 2 bases; unmatched junction bases: 7. Germline CDR1 WNHNN, CDR2 SYGVQD (reference sequence). CDR3 loop: CASSEASGTSTDTQYF. In nucleotides, the CDR3 is TGCGCCAGCAGTGAGGCTAGCGGCACGTCCACAGATACGCAGTATTTT.

The chain carries TRBV2 and TRBJ1-1, with 8 nucleotides matching TRBD1. Losses at the gene ends were 4 bases for V and 2 bases for J; bases not matched to a gene: 3. Germline values: CDR1 SNHLY, CDR2 FYNNEI. The CDR3 consists of 14 residues. CDR3 bases: TGTGCCAGCAGTGTAGACAGGGGAAACACTGAAGCTTTCTTT. This encodes CASSVDRGNTEAFF. Full variable domain (outside the CDR3, taken from reference TRBV2 and TRBJ1-1): EPEVTQTPSHQVTQMGQEVILRCVPISNHLYFYWYRQILGQKVEFLVSFYNNEISEKSEIFDDQFSVERPDGSNFTLKIRSTKLEDSAMYFCASSVDRGNTEAFFGQGTRLTVV.